This entry concerns a single T cell receptor (beta chain). PCR used 60 Vbeta primers and 13 Jbeta primers. The data were produced by immunoSEQ multiplex PCR, yet TCRdb's version contains in-frame clones alone and is incomplete. Here the sample spans approximately 100,000 clones, around two thirds being singletons. The data originate from a study of cytomegalovirus exposure and HLA in healthy donors. V was clipped by 2 bases and J by 0 bases, with 11 bases between them. CDR1 SGHNT and CDR2 YYREEE come from the germline V gene (reference sequence). This CDR3 has 15 amino acids. The specimen was PBMCs. The source is a male donor in good health and CMV-seronegative. This chain links TRBV5-4 with TRBJ1-1; no firm D call. The CDR3 is CASSFNTGMNTEAFF. In nucleotides, the CDR3 is TGTGCCAGCAGCTTTAACACGGGGATGAACACTGAAGCTTTCTTT.